This T cell receptor beta chain comes out of a study of T cells after posttransplantation cyclophosphamide. General observations from the study: TRB overlap between skin or GI tissue T cells and blood was limited. After PTCy, TRB diversity resembled that of CNI/methotrexate controls. Later blood repertoires were often dominated by clones from the donor CD8+ memory compartment.

Method: immunoSEQ multiplex PCR; TCRdb's copy keeps in-frame clones and lacks some. The table shows about 4,000 clones, with 60% to 80% occurring only once. About this clone: Its antigen is still unknown.

The ends lost 2 bases at V and 5 bases at J; junction bases unmatched: 25. The CDR3 contains 22 residues. Germline lookup yields CDR1 LGHNA and CDR2 YNFKEQ. A marrow graft followed busulfan-fludarabine conditioning, with cyclophosphamide on days +3 and +4. J is TRBJ1-1 and V is TRBV4-2, with 11 bases that match TRBD1. This specimen consisted of CD8+ T cells sorted from PBMCs, obtained approximately 1,200 days after allogeneic stem cell transplant with posttransplant cyclophosphamide. This clonotype originated in a female patient between 40 and 55 years old who received an allogeneic stem cell transplant from a related donor, was CMV-positive, and had no GVHD. Among the T cells, some may be from the graft donor. Written as DNA, the CDR3 is TGTGCCAGCAGCCAAAAAGCGTATGGACAGGGGGCGACCTCCTCATGGATTACTGAAGCTTTCTTT. It is translated as CASSQKAYGQGATSSWITEAFF.